This T cell receptor beta chain was sequenced for a study of technical replicates of blood from a few donors. Sequenced by immunoSEQ multiplex PCR; TCRdb stores in-frame clones only, minus some. This sample has tens of thousands of clones, with about 90% found just once. This TCR was sampled from a human donor in good health. Some clones in this sample may be carry-over from other donors' samples. Sequencing was performed on T cells isolated from PBMCs.

The CDR3 spells CASSRLAGASTDTQYF. Here the CDR3 DNA reads TGTGCCAGCAGCCGACTAGCGGGAGCTAGCACAGATACGCAGTATTTT. The genes are TRBV28 and TRBJ2-3; 12 bases are a match to TRBD2. Losses at the gene ends were 6 bases for V and 0 bases for J; bases not matched to a gene: 4. This CDR3 region has 16 residues. The germline V gene has CDR1 MDHEN and CDR2 SYDVKM.